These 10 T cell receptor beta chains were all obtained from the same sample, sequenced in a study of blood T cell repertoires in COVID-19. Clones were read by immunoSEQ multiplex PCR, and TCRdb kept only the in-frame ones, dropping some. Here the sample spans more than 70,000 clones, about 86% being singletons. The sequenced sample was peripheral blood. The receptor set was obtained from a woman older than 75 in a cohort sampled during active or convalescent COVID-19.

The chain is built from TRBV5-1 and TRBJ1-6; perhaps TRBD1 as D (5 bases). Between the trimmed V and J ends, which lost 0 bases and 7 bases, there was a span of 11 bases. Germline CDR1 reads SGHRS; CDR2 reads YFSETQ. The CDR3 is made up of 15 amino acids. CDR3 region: CASSLDSGANSPLHF. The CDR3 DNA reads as TGCGCCAGCAGCTTGGATTCTGGGGCAAATTCACCCCTCCACTTT.

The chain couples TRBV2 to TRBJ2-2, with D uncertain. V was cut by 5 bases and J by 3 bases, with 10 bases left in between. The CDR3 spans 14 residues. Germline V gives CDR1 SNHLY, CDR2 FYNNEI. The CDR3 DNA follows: TGTGCCAGCAGTCTCTTCCGGGACACCGGGGAGCTGTTTTTT. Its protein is CASSLFRDTGELFF.

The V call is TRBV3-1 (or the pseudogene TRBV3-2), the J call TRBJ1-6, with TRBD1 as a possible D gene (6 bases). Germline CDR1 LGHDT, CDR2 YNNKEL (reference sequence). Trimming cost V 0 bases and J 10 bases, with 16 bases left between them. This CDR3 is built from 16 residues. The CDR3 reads CASSQEGGGAGSPLHF. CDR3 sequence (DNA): TGTGCCAGCAGCCAAGAAGGCGGGGGCGCCGGCTCACCCCTCCACTTT.

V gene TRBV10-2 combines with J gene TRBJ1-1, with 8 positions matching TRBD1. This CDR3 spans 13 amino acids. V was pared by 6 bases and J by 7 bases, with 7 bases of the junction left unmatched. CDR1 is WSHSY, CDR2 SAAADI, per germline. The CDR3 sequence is CASSTGTGFEAFF. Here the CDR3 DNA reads TGCGCCAGCAGCACCGGGACAGGCTTTGAAGCTTTCTTT.

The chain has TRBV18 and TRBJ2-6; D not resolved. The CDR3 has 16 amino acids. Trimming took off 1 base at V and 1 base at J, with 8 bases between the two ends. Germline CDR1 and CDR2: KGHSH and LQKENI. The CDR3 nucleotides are TGTGCCAGCTCACCACAAATGACTTCTGGGGCCAACGTCCTGACTTTC. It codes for CASSPQMTSGANVLTF. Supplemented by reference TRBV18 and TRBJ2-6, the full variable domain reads NAGVMQNPRHLVRRRGQEARLRCSPMKGHSHVYWYRQLPEEGLKFMVYLQKENIIDESGMPKERFSAEFPKEGPSILRIQQVVRGDSAAYFCASSPQMTSGANVLTFGAGSRLTVL.

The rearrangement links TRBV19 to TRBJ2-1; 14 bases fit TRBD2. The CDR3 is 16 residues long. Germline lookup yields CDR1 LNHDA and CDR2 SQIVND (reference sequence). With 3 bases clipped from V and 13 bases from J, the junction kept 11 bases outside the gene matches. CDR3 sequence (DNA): TGTGCCAGTAGTATGCAACCGGGACTAGCGGGAGTTGGACAGTTCTTC. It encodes CASSMQPGLAGVGQFF.

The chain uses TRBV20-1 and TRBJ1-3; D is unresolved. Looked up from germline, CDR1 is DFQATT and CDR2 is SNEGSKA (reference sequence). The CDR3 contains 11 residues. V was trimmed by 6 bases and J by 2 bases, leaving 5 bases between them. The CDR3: CSATPGNTIYF. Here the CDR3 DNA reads TGCAGTGCCACTCCTGGAAACACCATATATTTT.

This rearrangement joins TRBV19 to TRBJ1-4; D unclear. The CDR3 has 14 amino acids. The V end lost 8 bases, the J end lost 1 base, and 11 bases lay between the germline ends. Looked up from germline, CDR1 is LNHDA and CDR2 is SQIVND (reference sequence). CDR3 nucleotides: TGTGCCAGTGGAAGCGGGGTAACTAATGAAAAACTGTTTTTT. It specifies CASGSGVTNEKLFF. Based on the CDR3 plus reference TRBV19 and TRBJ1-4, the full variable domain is DGGITQSPKYLFRKEGQNVTLSCEQNLNHDAMYWYRQDPGQGLRLIYYSQIVNDFQKGDIAEGYSVSREKKESFPLTVTSAQKNPTAFYLCASGSGVTNEKLFFGSGTQLSVL.

CDR3 nucleotides: TGTGCCAGCAGCGTCGGACAGGGGGGTTACGAGCAGTACTTC. Its protein product is CASSVGQGGYEQYF. The rearrangement uses TRBV9 and TRBJ2-7; the match to TRBD1 covers 10 bases. V gave up 2 bases and J gave up 4 bases; unmatched junction bases: 3. Germline-derived CDR1 and CDR2 are SGDLS and YYNGEE. This CDR3 has 14 amino acids.

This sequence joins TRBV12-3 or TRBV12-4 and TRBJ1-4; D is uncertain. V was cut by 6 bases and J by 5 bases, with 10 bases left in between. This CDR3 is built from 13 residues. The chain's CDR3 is CASSPLLNEKLFF. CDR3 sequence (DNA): TGTGCCAGCAGCCCCCTTCTGAATGAAAAACTGTTTTTT.